The present entry profiles one T cell receptor beta chain with its context. The specificity of this receptor is unknown. Per-nucleotide qualities are absent, and no much larger clonotype sits a single base away. The entry originates in a study of OX40 agonist ivuxolimab in advanced cancers. About the full investigation: Ivuxolimab was an agonistic, fully human IgG2 monoclonal antibody directed against OX40 (CD134), a costimulatory receptor. Among the approximately 54 dose-escalation patients, some 20 had hepatocellular carcinoma, 15 or so melanoma, 9 renal cell carcinoma and 9 head and neck cancer. The paper covers the monotherapy dose-escalation part of the phase I ivuxolimab trial, which included N of about 56 patients. Patients were allowed to have had prior anti-PD-1, anti-PD-L1 or anti-CTLA-4 therapy, and around 40% of the dose-escalation patients had previously received checkpoint inhibitors. The point of sequencing TCRbeta in the periphery was to test whether ivuxolimab changed TCR sequence diversity and drove clonal T-cell expansion. In the dose-escalation cohort, 75% to 85% of patients were male, and the mean age was roughly 60 years with a range of roughly 20 to 85. Intravenous ivuxolimab was administered to patients every 2 weeks at six dose levels: 0.01, 0.1, 0.3, 1.5, 3 and 10 mg/kg. Partial responses occurred in three dose-escalation patients, of whom one had hepatocellular carcinoma and two had cutaneous melanoma. Results and caveats for the whole study, not just this receptor: Clonal expansion of both CD4+ and CD8+ blood T cells was observed from baseline to week 6 at doses 0.1 to 3.0 mg/kg. In partial responders in the 0.1-3.0 mg/kg groups, normalized peripheral clonal expansion was found to be among the lowest, especially among CD8+ T cells. After ivuxolimab, more expanded clones were found on average in CD8+ T cells than in CD4+ T cells. The antigen specificity of the peripheral T cells that underwent clonal expansion was not determined. Low levels of normalized T-cell clonal expansion were also shown by some nonresponding patients.

The trial excluded patients who had a history of autoimmune disease or who were on systemic immunosuppression. Peripheral blood for TCR sequencing was collected from all dose cohorts at baseline, on cycle 4 day 1, and on cycle 7 day 1. Samples were obtained from an open-label, multicenter, first-in-human phase I dose-escalation trial of ivuxolimab. Adults with locally advanced or metastatic melanoma, renal cell carcinoma, hepatocellular carcinoma or head and neck squamous cell carcinoma were enrolled in the trial. CD4+ and CD8+ T cells were sorted separately from peripheral blood before TCR sequencing. Per the germline V gene, MNHEY is the CDR1 and SVGAGI is the CDR2. The CDR3 measures 14 amino acids from cysteine to phenylalanine. The retained sequence is limited to the CDR3, 42 bases, with the frame set at the first base. V drops 4 bases and J drops 1 base, leaving 7 bases in between. To sequence the TCRbeta CDR3 region, genomic DNA was isolated from the sorted cells. TCRbeta CDR3 regions were sequenced using the immunoSEQ Assay. TCRdb's version of the immuneACCESS table is confined to in-frame rearrangements and falls short of the full clone set. An unresolved V gene accounts for under half of the shortfall where checked; the remainder is of unknown origin. In this sample the table shows tens of thousands of clones, around nine tenths of which occur a single time. 5% to 7% of the sample is in the top ten clones.

This TCR came from an adult with an advanced solid tumor such as melanoma, head and neck, liver or kidney cancer. This chain joins TRBV6-5 to TRBJ1-4; no confident D gene assignment can be made. The sequencing here drew on CD4+ or CD8+ T cells sorted from blood, taken in a trial of the OX40 agonist ivuxolimab. The DNA sequence is TGTGCCAGCAGTTTAGGGATAACTAATGAAAAACTGTTTTTT. Its product reads: CASSLGITNEKLFF.